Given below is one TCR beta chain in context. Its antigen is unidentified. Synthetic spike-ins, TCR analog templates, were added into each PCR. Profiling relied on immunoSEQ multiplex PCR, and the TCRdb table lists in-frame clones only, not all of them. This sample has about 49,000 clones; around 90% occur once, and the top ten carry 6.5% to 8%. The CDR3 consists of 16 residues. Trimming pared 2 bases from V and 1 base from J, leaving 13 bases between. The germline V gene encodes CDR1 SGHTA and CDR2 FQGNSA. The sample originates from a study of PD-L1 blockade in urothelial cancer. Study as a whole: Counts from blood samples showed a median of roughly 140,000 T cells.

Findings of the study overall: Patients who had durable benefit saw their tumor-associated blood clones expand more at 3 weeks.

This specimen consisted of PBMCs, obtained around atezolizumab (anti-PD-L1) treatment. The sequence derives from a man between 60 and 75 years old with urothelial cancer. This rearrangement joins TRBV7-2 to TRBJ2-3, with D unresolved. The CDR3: CASSLPPGPRTDTQYF. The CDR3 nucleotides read TGTGCCAGCAGCTTACCCCCAGGTCCCCGCACAGATACGCAGTATTTT.